The T cell receptor (beta chain) under discussion was sequenced for a study of human T cells and chemical hapten exposure. Background on the study: Patch testing was performed with 0.01% DPC on the upper back, with reading at 6 days. Cases of alopecia areata, totalis or universalis occurred in a predominantly female patient group.

TCRdb re-called the RACE reads through MiXCR, storing one row per CDR3 protein. The sample has roughly 140,000 distinct CDR3 sequences, roughly 12% seen once. The CDR3 totals 12 residues. Germline CDR1 is DFQATT and CDR2 is SNEGSKA (reference sequence). The junction had 9 bases not matched to a gene; V was cut back by 5 bases and J by 11 bases. The time point is: patch test 2, 6 weeks after DPC sensitization. Treatment noted: therapeutic diphenylcyclopropenone sensitization with weekly scalp DPC. The study drew its donors from alopecia patients who were 18 to 70 years old and suitable for DPC. The template was total RNA from unfractionated whole blood. This clonotype was found many times.

The sequences come from whole blood, collected in connection with sensitization to the hapten diphenylcyclopropenone (DPC). The clonotype comes from a woman in her forties or fifties with alopecia areata. Some clones in this sample may be carry-over from other donors' samples. The chain is built from TRBV20-1 and TRBJ1-1; 9 nucleotides line up with TRBD1. CDR3 amino acids: CSAPGTGFDAFF. CDR3 nucleotide sequence: TGCAGTGCTCCTGGGACAGGGTTTGACGCTTTCTTT.